This T cell receptor beta chain was sequenced for a study of T-cell memory formation after mild COVID-19. Study summary: Largely, TCR clusters stayed within a single donor.

This clonotype came up many times. CDR3 length: 15 amino acids. The J segment lost 0 bases and the V segment lost 1 base, leaving 3 bases of the junction unmatched. Germline V CDR1 and CDR2: LGHNA, YNFKEQ. Via MiXCR, TCRdb re-called the 5' RACE reads, giving one row per CDR3 protein. The top ten hold over 20% of the sample, which has fewer than 400,000 distinct CDR3 sequences, 10% to 15% seen once. Sequencing input: PBMCs or a T cell subset sorted from them (not recorded which). J is TRBJ2-7 and V is TRBV4-2; TRBD2 matches 7 bases. The source is a man between 18 and 29 years old who had mild COVID-19 (a few samples of this study predate the infection). Cell type and time point are not known. CDR3 residues: CASSQVAGVSYEQYF. CDR3 nucleotide sequence: TGTGCCAGCAGCCAAGTTGCGGGGGTCTCCTACGAGCAGTACTTC.